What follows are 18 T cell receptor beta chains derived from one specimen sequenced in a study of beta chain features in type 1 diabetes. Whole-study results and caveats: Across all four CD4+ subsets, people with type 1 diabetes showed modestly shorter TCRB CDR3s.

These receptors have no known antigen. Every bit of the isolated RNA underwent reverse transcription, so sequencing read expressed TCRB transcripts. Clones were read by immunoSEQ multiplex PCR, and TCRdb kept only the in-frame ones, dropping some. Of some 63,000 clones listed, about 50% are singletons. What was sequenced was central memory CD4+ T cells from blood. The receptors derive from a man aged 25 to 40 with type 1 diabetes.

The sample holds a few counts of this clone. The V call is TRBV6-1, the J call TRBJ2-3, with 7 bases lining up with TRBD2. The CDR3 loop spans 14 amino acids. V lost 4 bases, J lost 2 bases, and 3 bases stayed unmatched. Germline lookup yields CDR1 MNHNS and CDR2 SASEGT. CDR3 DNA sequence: TGTGCCAGCAGTGTTGGGAGGGACACAGATACGCAGTATTTT. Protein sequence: CASSVGRDTDTQYF.

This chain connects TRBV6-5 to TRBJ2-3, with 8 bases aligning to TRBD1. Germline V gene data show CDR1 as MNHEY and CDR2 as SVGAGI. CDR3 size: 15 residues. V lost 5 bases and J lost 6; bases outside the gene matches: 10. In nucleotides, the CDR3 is TGTGCCAGCAGTCGACAGGGGTTCTCCGAGGATACGCAGTATTTT. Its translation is CASSRQGFSEDTQYF.

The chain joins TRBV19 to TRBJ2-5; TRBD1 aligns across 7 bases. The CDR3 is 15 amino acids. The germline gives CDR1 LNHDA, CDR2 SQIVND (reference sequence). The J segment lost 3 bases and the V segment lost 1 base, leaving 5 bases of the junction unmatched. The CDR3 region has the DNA TGTGCCAGTAGTATAGGTGGGACAGCTGAAGAGACCCAGTACTTC. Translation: CASSIGGTAEETQYF.

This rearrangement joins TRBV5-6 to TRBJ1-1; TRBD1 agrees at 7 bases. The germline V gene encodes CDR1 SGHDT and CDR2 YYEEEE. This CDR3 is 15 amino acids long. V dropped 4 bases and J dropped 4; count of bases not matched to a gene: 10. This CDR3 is CASSVWGQSSTEAFF. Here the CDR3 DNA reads TGTGCCAGCAGCGTGTGGGGACAGTCGAGCACTGAAGCTTTCTTT.

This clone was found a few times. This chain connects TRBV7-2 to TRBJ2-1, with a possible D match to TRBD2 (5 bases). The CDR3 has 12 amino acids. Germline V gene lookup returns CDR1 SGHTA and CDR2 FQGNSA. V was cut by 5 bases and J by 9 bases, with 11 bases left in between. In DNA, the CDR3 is TGTGCCAGCAGCGACGGGATGGGTGAGCAGTTCTTC. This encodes CASSDGMGEQFF. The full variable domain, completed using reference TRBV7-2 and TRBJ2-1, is GAGVSQSPSNKVTEKGKDVELRCDPISGHTALYWYRQSLGQGLEFLIYFQGNSAPDKSGLPSDRFSAERTGGSVSTLTIQRTQQEDSAVYLCASSDGMGEQFFGPGTRLTVL.

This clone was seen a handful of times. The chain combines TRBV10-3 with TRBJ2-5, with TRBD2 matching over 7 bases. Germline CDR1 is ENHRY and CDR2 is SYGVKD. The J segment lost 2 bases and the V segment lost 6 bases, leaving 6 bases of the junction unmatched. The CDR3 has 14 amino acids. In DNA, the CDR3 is TGTGCCATCAGGGAGACTAGCAAACAAGAGACCCAGTACTTC. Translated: CAIRETSKQETQYF.

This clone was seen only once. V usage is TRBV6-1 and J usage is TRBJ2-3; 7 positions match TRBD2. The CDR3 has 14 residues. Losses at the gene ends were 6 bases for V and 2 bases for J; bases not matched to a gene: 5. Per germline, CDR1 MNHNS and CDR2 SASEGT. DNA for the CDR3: TGTGCCAGCAGCCCGGGGGGAAACACAGATACGCAGTATTTT. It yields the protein CASSPGGNTDTQYF.

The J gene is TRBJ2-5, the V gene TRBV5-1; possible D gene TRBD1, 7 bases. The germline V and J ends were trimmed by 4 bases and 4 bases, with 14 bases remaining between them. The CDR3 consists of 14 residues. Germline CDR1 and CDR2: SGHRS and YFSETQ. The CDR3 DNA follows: TGCGCCAGCAGCCCTAGACAGGGAGGAGAGACCCAGTACTTC. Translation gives CASSPRQGGETQYF.

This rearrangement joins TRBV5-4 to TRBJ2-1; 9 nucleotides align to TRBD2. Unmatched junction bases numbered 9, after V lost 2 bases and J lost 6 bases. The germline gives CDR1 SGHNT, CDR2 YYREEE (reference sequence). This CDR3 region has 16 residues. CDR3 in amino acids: CASSFGGGGAGNEQFF. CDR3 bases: TGTGCCAGCAGCTTTGGTGGCGGGGGGGCAGGCAATGAGCAGTTCTTC.

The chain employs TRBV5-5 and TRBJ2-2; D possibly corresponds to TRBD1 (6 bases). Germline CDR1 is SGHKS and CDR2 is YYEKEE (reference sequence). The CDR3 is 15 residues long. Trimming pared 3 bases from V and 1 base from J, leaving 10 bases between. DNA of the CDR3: TGTGCCAGCAGCTCCGGACAGTGGAACACCGGGGAGCTGTTTTTT. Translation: CASSSGQWNTGELFF.

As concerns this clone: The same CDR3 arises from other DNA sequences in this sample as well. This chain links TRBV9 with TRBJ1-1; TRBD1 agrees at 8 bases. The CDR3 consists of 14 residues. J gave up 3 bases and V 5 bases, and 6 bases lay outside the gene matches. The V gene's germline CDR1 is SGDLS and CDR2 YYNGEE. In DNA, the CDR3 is TGTGCCAGCAGTGTATTGACAGGGGACACTGAAGCTTTCTTT. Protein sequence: CASSVLTGDTEAFF.

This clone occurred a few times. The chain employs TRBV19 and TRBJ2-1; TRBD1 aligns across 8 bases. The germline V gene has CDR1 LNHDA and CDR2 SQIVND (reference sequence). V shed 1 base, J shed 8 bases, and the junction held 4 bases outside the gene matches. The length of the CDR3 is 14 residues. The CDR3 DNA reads TGTGCCAGTAGTATAGCCTGGACAGGGTATGAGCAGTTCTTC. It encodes CASSIAWTGYEQFF.

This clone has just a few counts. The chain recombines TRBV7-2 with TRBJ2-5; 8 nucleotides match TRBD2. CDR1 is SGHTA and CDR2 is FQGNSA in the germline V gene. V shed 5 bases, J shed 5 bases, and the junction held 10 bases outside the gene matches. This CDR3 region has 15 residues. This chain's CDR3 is CASSIREGRGETQYF. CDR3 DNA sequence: TGTGCCAGCAGCATTCGGGAGGGGAGGGGGGAGACCCAGTACTTC.

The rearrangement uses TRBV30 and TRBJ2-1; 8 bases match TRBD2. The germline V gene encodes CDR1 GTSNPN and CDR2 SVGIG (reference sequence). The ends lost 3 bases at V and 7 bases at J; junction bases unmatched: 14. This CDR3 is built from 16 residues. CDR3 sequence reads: CAWRPRGGRTVNEQFF. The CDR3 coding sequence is TGTGCCTGGAGACCCAGGGGCGGGAGGACCGTTAATGAGCAGTTCTTC.

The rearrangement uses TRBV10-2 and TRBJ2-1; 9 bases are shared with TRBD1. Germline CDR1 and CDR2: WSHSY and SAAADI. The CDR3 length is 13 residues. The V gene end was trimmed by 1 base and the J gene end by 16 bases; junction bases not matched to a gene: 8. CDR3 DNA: TGCGCCAGCAGTGAGTTAGGGACAGGGAGGTTTTTCTTC. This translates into CASSELGTGRFFF.

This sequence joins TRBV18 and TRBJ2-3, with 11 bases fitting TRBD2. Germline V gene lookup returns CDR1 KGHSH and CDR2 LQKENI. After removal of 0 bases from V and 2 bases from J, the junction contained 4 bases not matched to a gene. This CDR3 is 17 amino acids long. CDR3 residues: CASSPPGTSGFTDTQYF. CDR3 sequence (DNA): TGTGCCAGCTCACCACCGGGGACTAGCGGTTTCACAGATACGCAGTATTTT. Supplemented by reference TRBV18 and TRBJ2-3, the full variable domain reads NAGVMQNPRHLVRRRGQEARLRCSPMKGHSHVYWYRQLPEEGLKFMVYLQKENIIDESGMPKERFSAEFPKEGPSILRIQQVVRGDSAAYFCASSPPGTSGFTDTQYFGPGTRLTVL.

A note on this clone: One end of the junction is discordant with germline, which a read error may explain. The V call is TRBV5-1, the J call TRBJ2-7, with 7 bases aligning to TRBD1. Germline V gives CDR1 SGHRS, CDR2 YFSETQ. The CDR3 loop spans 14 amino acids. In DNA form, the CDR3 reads TGTGCCAGCAGCCCCCAGGGGGACTCCTACGAGCAGTACTTC. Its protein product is CASSPQGDSYEQYF.

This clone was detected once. The CDR3 region is CASRSQGSSYEQYF. CDR3 bases: TGTGCCAGCAGATCTCAGGGGAGCTCCTACGAGCAGTACTTC. V gene TRBV2 combines with J gene TRBJ2-7, with D possibly matching TRBD1 (6 bases). Germline CDR1 SNHLY, CDR2 FYNNEI. V was pared by 6 bases and J by 0 bases, with 12 bases between. This CDR3 is 14 amino acids long. Full variable domain (rest looked up from reference TRBV2 and TRBJ2-7): EPEVTQTPSHQVTQMGQEVILRCVPISNHLYFYWYRQILGQKVEFLVSFYNNEISEKSEIFDDQFSVERPDGSNFTLKIRSTKLEDSAMYFCASRSQGSSYEQYFGPGTRLTVT.